The T cell receptor beta chain under discussion was sequenced for a study of OX40 agonist ivuxolimab in advanced cancers. Study-wide results and limits: Among the lowest peripheral clonal expansion occurred in 0.1-3.0 mg/kg partial responders.

CDR3 length: 14 amino acids. The germline CDR1 and CDR2 sequences are SGHRS and YFSETQ. V lost 6 bases to trimming and J lost 3 bases; unmatched junction nucleotides: 4. Using immunoSEQ multiplex PCR, the repertoire was profiled, and TCRdb retains in-frame clones only, with some absent. The sample contains 60,000 to 75,000 clones, approximately 94% of which appear only once. A note on this clone: The antigen remains undetermined.

The origin of this receptor is an adult with an advanced solid tumor such as melanoma, head and neck, liver or kidney cancer. The genes are TRBV5-1 and TRBJ2-1; 9 bases are shared with TRBD2. The material sequenced was CD4+ or CD8+ T cells sorted from blood, taken in a trial of the OX40 agonist ivuxolimab. The CDR3 sequence: CASTFSGSYNEQFF. The CDR3 DNA is TGCGCCAGCACCTTTAGCGGGAGCTACAATGAGCAGTTCTTC.